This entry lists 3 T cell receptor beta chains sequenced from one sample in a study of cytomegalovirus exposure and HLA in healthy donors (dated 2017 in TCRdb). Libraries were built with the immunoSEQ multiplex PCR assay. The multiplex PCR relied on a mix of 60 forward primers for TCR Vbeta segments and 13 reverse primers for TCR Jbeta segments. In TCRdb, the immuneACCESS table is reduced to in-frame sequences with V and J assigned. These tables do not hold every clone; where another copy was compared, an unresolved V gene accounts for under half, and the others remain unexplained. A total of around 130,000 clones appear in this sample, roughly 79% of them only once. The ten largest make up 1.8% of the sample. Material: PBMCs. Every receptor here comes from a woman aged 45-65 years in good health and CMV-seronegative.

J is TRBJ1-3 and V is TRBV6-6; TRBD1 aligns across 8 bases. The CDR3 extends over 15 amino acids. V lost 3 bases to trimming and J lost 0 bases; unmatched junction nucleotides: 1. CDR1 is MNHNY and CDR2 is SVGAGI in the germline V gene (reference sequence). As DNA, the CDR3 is TGTGCCAGCAGTTATACAGGGGGCTCTGGAAACACCATATATTTT. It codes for CASSYTGGSGNTIYF.

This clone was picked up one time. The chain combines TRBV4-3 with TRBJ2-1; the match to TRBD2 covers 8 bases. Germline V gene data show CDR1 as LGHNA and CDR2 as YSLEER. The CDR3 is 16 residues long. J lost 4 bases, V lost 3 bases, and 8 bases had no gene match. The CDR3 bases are TGCGCCAGCAGCCAGGCCACTAGCGGCGATTACAATGAGCAGTTCTTC. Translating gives CASSQATSGDYNEQFF.

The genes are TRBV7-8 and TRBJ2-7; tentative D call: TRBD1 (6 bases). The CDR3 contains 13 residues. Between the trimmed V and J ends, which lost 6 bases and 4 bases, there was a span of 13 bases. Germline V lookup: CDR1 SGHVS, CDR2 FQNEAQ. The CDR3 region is CASRPGTLYEQYF. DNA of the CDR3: TGTGCCAGCAGACCCGGGACACTATACGAGCAGTACTTC. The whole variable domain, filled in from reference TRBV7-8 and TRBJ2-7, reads GAGVSQSPRYKVAKRGQDVALRCDPISGHVSLFWYQQALGQGPEFLTYFQNEAQLDKSGLPSDRFFAERPEGSVSTLKIQRTQQEDSAVYLCASRPGTLYEQYFGPGTRLTVT.